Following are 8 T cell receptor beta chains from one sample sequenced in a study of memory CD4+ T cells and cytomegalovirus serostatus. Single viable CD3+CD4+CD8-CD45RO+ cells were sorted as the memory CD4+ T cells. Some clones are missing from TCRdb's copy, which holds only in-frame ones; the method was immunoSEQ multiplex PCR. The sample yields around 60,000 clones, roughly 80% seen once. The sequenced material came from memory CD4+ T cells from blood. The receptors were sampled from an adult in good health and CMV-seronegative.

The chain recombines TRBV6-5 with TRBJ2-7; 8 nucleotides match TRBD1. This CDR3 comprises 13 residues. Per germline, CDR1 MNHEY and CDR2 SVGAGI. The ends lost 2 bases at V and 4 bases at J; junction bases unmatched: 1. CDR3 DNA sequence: TGTGCCAGCAGTTACCGACAGGGGTACGAGCAGTACTTC. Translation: CASSYRQGYEQYF.

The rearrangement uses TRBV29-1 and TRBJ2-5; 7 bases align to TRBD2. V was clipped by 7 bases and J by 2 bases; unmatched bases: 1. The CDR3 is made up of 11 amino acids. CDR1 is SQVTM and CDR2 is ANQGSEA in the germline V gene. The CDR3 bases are TGCAGCGGGGGGGGGCAAGAGACCCAGTACTTC. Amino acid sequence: CSGGGQETQYF.

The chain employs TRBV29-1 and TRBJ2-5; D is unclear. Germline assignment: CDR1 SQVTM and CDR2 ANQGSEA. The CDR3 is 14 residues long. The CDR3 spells CTVHAGRSKETQYF. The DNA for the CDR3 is TGCACCGTACACGCCGGGCGATCGAAAGAGACCCAGTACTTC.

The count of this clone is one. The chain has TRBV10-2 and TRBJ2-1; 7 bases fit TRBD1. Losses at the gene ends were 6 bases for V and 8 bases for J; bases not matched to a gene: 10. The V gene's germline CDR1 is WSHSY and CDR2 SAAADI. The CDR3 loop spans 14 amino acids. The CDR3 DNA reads TGCGCCAGCAGGACAGGGACCCCCACACATGAGCAGTTCTTC. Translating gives CASRTGTPTHEQFF.

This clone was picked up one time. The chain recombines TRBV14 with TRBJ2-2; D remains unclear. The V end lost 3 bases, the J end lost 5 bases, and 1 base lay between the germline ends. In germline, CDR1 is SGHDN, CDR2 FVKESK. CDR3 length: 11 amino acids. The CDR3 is CASSQTGELFF. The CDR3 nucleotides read TGTGCCAGCAGCCAGACCGGGGAGCTGTTTTTT.

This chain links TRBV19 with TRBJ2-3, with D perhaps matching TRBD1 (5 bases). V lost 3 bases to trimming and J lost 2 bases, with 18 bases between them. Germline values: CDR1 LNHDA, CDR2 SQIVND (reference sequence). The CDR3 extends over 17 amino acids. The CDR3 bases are TGTGCCAGTAGTATTAGTTTGTTCAGGGCGTTCACAGATACGCAGTATTTT. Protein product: CASSISLFRAFTDTQYF.

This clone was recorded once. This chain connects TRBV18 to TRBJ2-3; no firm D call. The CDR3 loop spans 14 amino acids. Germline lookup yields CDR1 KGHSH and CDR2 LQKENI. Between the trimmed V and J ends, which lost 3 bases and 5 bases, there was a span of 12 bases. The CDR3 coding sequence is TGTGCCAGCTCACCCCGAGCAGTTGGAGATACGCAGTATTTT. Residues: CASSPRAVGDTQYF. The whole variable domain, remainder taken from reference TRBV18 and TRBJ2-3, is NAGVMQNPRHLVRRRGQEARLRCSPMKGHSHVYWYRQLPEEGLKFMVYLQKENIIDESGMPKERFSAEFPKEGPSILRIQQVVRGDSAAYFCASSPRAVGDTQYFGPGTRLTVL.

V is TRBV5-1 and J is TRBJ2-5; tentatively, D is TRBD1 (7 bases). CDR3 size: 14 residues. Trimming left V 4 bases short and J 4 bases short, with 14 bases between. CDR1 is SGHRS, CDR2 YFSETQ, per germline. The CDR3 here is CASSSRGERETQYF. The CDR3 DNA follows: TGCGCCAGCAGCAGCAGGGGGGAACGAGAGACCCAGTACTTC.